A selection of T cell receptor beta chains follows, all from one sample in a study of T-cell reconstitution after alpha-beta-depleted transplantation in children. In TCRdb, the PCR reads were re-called with MiXCR into one record per CDR3 protein. The sample includes about 870,000 distinct CDR3 sequences, about 16% of them seen just once. Material: PBMCs, mostly from graft donor cells, obtained 360 days after TCRalphabeta/CD19-depleted stem cell transplant. The receptor source for this set is a male patient younger than 18 who had a stem cell transplant for acute lymphoblastic leukemia, so the T cells may come from the graft donor. Both conserved end residues are part of each CDR3. D genes are given only for firm matches. Clone size is given for some rows only: seen once, a few or many times, or a class if the clone is expanded.

clone size,J gene,V gene,D gene,CDR3 DNA,CDR3 protein
.,TRBJ2-2,TRBV28,TRBD2,TGTGCCAGCAGTTTATACCCTAGCGGGTTAAGGGACACCGGGGAGCTGTTTTTT,CASSLYPSGLRDTGELFF
few,TRBJ1-6,TRBV12-3/TRBV12-4,.,TGTGCCAGCAGTTTAGGACAGTACTATAATTCACCCCTCCACTTT,CASSLGQYYNSPLHF
few,TRBJ2-6,TRBV7-3,.,TGTGCCAGCAGCTTAAAAGGCAGGACCTCCTCTGGGGCCAACGTCCTGACTTTC,CASSLKGRTSSGANVLTF
.,TRBJ1-2,TRBV7-2,.,TGTGCCAGCAGCTTGTCCCCTACAGTGCCCCGTCACTATGGCTACACCTTC,CASSLSPTVPRHYGYTF
few,TRBJ1-5,TRBV2,.,TGTGCCAGCGGGAACAGTGATAGCAATCAGCCCCAGCATTTT,CASGNSDSNQPQHF
many,TRBJ2-7,TRBV9,.,TGTGCCAGCAGCCCGGGACGGGGACACTACGAGCAGTACTTC,CASSPGRGHYEQYF
.,TRBJ2-3,TRBV12-3/TRBV12-4,TRBD2,TGTGCCTTCAGTTTAGGGCAACTACTAGCGGGAGACACAGATACGCAGTATTTT,CAFSLGQLLAGDTDTQYF
few,TRBJ2-2,TRBV2,TRBD2,TGTGCCAGCAGGAGGCTAGCGGGAGGAATCGGGGAGCTGTTTTTT,CASRRLAGGIGELFF
few,TRBJ1-2,TRBV19,TRBD1,TGTGCCAGTCTCAGGGGGCCCTATTATGGCTACACCTTC,CASLRGPYYGYTF
.,TRBJ2-7,TRBV5-8,TRBD1,TGTGCCAGCAGCTTAAGGGACAGGGCTTTTTACGAGCAGTACTTC,CASSLRDRAFYEQYF
few,TRBJ2-7,TRBV5-6,TRBD2,TGTGCCAGCAGGCGTGGGTCTAGCGGGAGGGCTAGTGAGCAGTACTTC,CASRRGSSGRASEQYF
.,TRBJ2-5,TRBV4-1,.,TGCGCCAGCAGCCATCCCGGACTGAAAGAGACCCAGTACTTC,CASSHPGLKETQYF
few,TRBJ2-7,TRBV5-1,.,TGCGCCAGCAGCTTGGGGGGGACCCTGCGCTACGAGCAGTACTTC,CASSLGGTLRYEQYF
few,TRBJ2-1,TRBV3-1,.,TGTGCCAGCAGCCGTTTGACAGCCACCTCCTACAATGAGCAGTTCTTC,CASSRLTATSYNEQFF
.,TRBJ1-2,TRBV19,TRBD1,TGTGCCAGTAGTATCCCAGGAGGGGGCAACTATGGCTACACCTTC,CASSIPGGGNYGYTF
few,TRBJ2-2,TRBV12-3/TRBV12-4,TRBD2,TGTGCCAGCAGTCCCAGCGGGAGAGGGGACACCGGGGAGCTGTTTTTT,CASSPSGRGDTGELFF